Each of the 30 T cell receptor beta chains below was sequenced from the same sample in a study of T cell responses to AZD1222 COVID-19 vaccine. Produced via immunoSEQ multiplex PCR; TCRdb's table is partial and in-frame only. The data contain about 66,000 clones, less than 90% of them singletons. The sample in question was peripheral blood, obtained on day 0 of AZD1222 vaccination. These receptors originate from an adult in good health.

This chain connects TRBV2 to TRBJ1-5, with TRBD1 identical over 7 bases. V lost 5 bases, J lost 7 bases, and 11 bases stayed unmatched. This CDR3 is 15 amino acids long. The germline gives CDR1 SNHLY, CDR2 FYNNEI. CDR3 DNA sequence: TGTGCCAGCAGTTATGACAGGGAATGGTGGCAGCCCCAGCATTTT. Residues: CASSYDREWWQPQHF.

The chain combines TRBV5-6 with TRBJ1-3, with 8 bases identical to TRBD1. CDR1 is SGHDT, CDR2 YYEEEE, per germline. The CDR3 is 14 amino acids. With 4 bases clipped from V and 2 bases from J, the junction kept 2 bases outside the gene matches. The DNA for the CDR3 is TGTGCCAGCAGCAAGACAGGGGCTGGAAACACCATATATTTT. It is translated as CASSKTGAGNTIYF.

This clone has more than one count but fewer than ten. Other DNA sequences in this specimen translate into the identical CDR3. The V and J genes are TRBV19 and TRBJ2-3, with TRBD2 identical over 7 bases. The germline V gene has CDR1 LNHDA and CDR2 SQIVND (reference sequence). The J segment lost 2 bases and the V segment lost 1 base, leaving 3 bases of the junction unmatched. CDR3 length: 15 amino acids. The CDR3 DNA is TGTGCCAGTAGTATAGGAGGGAGGGTCACAGATACGCAGTATTTT. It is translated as CASSIGGRVTDTQYF. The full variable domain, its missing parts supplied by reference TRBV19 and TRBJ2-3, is DGGITQSPKYLFRKEGQNVTLSCEQNLNHDAMYWYRQDPGQGLRLIYYSQIVNDFQKGDIAEGYSVSREKKESFPLTVTSAQKNPTAFYLCASSIGGRVTDTQYFGPGTRLTVL.

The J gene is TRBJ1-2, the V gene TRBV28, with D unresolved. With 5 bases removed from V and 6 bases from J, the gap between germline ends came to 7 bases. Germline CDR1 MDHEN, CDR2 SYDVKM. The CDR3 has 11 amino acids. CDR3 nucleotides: TGTGCCAGCAGTGCTACGGATGGCTACACCTTC. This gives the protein CASSATDGYTF.

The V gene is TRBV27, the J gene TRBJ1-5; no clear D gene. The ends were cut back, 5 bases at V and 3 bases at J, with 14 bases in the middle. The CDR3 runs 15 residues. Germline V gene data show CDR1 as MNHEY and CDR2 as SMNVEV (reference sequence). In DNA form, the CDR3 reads TGTGCCAGCAGTCTCATCTCGGATGTCAATCAGCCCCAGCATTTT. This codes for CASSLISDVNQPQHF.

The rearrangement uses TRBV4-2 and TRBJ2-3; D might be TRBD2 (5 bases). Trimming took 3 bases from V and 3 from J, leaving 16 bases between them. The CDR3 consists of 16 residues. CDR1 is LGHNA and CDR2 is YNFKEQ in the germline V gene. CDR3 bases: TGTGCCAGCAGCCAGGGTTATGAGGGAGCAACAGATACGCAGTATTTT. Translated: CASSQGYEGATDTQYF.

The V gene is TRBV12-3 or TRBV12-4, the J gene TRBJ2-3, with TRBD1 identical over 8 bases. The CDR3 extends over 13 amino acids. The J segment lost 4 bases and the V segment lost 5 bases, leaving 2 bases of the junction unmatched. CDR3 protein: CASSLQGADTQYF. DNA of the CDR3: TGTGCCAGCAGTCTACAGGGGGCAGATACGCAGTATTTT.

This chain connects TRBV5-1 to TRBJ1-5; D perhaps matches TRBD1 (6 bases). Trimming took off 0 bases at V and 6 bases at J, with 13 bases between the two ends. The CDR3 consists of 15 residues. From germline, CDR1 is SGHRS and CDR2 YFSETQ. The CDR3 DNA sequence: TGCGCCAGCAGCTTGGGGGCAGGGGATGCTCAGCCCCAGCATTTT. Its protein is CASSLGAGDAQPQHF.

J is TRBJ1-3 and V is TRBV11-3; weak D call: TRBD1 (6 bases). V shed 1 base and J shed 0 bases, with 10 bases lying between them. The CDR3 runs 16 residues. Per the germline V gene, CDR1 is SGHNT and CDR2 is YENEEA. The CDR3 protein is CASSLGGRGSGNTIYF. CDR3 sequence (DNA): TGTGCCAGCAGCTTAGGGGGCAGGGGCTCTGGAAACACCATATATTTT.

The CDR3: CASSPPAAGGSYNEQFF. CDR3 coding DNA: TGTGCCAGCAGCCCCCCGGCTGCAGGGGGTTCATACAATGAGCAGTTCTTC. V gene TRBV7-6 combines with J gene TRBJ2-1, with 7 bases lining up with TRBD1. V trimming: 5 bases; J trimming: 4 bases; junction bases outside the gene matches: 14. Looked up from germline, CDR1 is SGHVS and CDR2 is FNYEAQ. The CDR3 runs 17 residues.

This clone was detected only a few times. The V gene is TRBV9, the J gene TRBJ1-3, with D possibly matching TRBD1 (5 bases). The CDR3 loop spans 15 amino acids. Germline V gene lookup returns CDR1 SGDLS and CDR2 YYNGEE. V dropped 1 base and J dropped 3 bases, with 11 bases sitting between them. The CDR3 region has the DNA TGTGCCAGCAGCGTATCGCAGGGAGGTGGAAACACCATATATTTT. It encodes CASSVSQGGGNTIYF.

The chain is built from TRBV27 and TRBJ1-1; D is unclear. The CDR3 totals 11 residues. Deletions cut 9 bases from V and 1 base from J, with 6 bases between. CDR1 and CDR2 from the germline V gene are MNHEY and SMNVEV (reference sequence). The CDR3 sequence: CASFKNTEAFF. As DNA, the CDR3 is TGTGCCAGTTTCAAGAACACTGAAGCTTTCTTT.

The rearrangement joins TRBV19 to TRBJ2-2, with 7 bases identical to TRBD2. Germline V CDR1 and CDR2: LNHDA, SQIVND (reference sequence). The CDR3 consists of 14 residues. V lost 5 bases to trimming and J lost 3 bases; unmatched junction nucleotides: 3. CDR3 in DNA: TGTGCCAGTAGTCAGGCGGGGGACACCGGGGAGCTGTTTTTT. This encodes CASSQAGDTGELFF. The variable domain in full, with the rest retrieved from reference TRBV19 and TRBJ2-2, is DGGITQSPKYLFRKEGQNVTLSCEQNLNHDAMYWYRQDPGQGLRLIYYSQIVNDFQKGDIAEGYSVSREKKESFPLTVTSAQKNPTAFYLCASSQAGDTGELFFGEGSRLTVL.

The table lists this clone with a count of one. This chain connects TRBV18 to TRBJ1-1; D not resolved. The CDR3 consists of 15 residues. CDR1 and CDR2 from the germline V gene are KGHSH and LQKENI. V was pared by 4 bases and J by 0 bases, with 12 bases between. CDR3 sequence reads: CASSRGTAMNTEAFF. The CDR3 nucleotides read TGTGCCAGCTCACGGGGAACAGCCATGAACACTGAAGCTTTCTTT. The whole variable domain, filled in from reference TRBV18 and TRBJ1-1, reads NAGVMQNPRHLVRRRGQEARLRCSPMKGHSHVYWYRQLPEEGLKFMVYLQKENIIDESGMPKERFSAEFPKEGPSILRIQQVVRGDSAAYFCASSRGTAMNTEAFFGQGTRLTVV.

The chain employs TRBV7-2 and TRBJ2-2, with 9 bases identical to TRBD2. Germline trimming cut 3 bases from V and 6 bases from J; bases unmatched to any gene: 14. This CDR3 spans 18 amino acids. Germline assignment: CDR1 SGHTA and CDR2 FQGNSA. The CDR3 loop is CASSLGPFGGGAAGELFF. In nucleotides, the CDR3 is TGTGCCAGCAGCTTGGGGCCGTTCGGCGGGGGGGCTGCCGGGGAGCTGTTTTTT. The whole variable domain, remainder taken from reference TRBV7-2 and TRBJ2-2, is GAGVSQSPSNKVTEKGKDVELRCDPISGHTALYWYRQSLGQGLEFLIYFQGNSAPDKSGLPSDRFSAERTGGSVSTLTIQRTQQEDSAVYLCASSLGPFGGGAAGELFFGEGSRLTVL.

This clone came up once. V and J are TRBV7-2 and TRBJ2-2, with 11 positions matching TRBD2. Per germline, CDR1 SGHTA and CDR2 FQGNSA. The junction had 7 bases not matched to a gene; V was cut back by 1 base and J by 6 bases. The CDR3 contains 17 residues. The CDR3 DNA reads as TGTGCCAGCAGCTTAGTAGCGGGAGGGCGTAAGTCCGGGGAGCTGTTTTTT. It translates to CASSLVAGGRKSGELFF.

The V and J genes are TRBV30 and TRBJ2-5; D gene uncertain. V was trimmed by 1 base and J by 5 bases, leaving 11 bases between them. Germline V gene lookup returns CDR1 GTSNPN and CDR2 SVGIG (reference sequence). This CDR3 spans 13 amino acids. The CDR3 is CAWSGLHGETQYF. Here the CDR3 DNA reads TGTGCCTGGAGTGGCCTCCATGGTGAGACCCAGTACTTC.

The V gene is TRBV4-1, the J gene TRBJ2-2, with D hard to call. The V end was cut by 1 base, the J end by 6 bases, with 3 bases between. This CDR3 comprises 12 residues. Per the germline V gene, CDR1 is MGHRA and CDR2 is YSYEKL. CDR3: CASSQVSGELFF. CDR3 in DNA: TGCGCCAGCAGCCAAGTCTCCGGGGAGCTGTTTTTT.

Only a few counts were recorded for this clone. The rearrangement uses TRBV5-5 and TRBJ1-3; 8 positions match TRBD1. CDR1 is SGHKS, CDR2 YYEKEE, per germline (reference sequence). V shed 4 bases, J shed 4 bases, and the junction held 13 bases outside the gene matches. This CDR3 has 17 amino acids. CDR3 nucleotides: TGTGCCAGCAGCATGAACGGAGGACAGGGTACCGGAAACACCATATATTTT. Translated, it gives CASSMNGGQGTGNTIYF.

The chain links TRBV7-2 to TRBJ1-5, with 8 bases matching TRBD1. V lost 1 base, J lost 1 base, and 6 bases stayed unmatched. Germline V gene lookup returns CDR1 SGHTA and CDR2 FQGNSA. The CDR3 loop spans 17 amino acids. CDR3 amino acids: CASSLGPQGASNQPQHF. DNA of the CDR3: TGTGCCAGCAGCTTAGGGCCTCAGGGGGCGAGCAATCAGCCCCAGCATTTT.

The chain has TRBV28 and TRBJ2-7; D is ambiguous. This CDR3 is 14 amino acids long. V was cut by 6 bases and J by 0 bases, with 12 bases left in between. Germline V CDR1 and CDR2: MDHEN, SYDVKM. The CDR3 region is CASSRTASSYEQYF. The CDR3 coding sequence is TGTGCCAGCAGCAGGACGGCGAGCTCCTACGAGCAGTACTTC.

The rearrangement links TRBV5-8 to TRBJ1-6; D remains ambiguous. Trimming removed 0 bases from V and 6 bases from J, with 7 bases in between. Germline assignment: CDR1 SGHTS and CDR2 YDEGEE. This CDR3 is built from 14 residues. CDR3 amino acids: CASSLARLNSPLHF. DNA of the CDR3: TGTGCCAGCAGCTTGGCCCGTCTTAATTCACCCCTCCACTTT.

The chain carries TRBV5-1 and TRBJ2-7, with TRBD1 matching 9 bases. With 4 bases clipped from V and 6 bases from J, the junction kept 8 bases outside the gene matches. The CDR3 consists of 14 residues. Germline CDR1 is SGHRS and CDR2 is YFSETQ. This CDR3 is CASSGRGQGGEQYF. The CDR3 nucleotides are TGCGCCAGCAGCGGCCGGGGACAGGGAGGCGAGCAGTACTTC.

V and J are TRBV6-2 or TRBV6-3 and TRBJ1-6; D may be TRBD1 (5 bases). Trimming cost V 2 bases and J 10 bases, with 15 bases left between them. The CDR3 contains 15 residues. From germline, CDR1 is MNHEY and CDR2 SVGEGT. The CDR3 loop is CASSYGARGRSPLHF. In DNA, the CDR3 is TGTGCCAGCAGTTACGGGGCTAGGGGAAGATCACCCCTCCACTTT.

CDR3 loop: CASSDLREDQPQHF. The CDR3 region has the DNA TGTGCCAGCAGTGATCTGAGGGAGGATCAGCCCCAGCATTTT. The chain links TRBV2 to TRBJ1-5; D unclear. There are 14 residues in the CDR3. Germline V gene sequence: CDR1 SNHLY, CDR2 FYNNEI. V lost 3 bases, J lost 5 bases, and 11 bases lay in between.

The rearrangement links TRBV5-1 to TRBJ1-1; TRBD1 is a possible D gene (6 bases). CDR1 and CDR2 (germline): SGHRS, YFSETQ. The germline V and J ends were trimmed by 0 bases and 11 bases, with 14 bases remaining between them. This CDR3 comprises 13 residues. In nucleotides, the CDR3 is TGCGCCAGCAGCTTGGTAGCCGCAGGGGAGGCTTTCTTT. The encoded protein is CASSLVAAGEAFF. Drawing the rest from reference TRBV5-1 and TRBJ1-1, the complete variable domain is KAGVTQTPRYLIKTRGQQVTLSCSPISGHRSVSWYQQTPGQGLQFLFEYFSETQRNKGNFPGRFSGRQFSNSRSEMNVSTLELGDSALYLCASSLVAAGEAFFGQGTRLTVV.

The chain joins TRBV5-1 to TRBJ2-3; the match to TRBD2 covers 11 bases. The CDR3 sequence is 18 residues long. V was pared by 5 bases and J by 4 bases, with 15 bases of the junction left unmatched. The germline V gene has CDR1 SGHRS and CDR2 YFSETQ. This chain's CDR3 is CASRLPGLAEGGSDTQYF. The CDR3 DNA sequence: TGCGCCAGCAGACTCCCGGGACTAGCGGAGGGGGGGTCAGATACGCAGTATTTT.

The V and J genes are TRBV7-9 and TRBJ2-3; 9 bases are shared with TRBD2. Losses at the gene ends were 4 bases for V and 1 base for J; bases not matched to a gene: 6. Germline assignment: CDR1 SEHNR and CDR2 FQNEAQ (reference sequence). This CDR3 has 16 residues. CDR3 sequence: CASSSDVAGGTDTQYF. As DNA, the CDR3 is TGTGCCAGCAGCTCGGACGTAGCGGGGGGCACAGATACGCAGTATTTT.

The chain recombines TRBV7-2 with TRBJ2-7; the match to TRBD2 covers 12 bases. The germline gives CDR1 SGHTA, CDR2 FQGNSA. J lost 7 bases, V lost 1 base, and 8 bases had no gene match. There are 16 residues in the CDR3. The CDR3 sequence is CASSLDRLAGVREQYF. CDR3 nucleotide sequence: TGTGCCAGCAGCTTAGACCGACTAGCGGGAGTGCGGGAGCAGTACTTC.

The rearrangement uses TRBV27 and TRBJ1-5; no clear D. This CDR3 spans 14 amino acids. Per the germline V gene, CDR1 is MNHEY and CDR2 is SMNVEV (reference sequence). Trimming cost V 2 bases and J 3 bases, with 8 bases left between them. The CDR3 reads CASSLVGLNQPQHF. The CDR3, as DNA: TGTGCCAGCAGTTTAGTAGGGCTCAATCAGCCCCAGCATTTT.